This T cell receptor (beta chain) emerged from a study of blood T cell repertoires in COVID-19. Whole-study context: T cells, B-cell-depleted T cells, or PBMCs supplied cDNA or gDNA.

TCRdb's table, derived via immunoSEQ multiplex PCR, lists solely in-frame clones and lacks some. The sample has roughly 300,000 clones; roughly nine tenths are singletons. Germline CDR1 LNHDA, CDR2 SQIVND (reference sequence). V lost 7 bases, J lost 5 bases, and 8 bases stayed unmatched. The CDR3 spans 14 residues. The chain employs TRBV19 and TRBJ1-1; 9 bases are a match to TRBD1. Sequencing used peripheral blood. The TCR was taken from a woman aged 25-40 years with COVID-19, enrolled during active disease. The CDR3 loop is CASTLGQGTTEAFF. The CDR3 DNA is TGTGCCAGTACCCTAGGACAGGGGACTACTGAAGCTTTCTTT.